This T cell receptor (beta chain) was captured by sequencing in a study of T cell changes during pregnancy in multiple sclerosis. With 5 bases clipped from V and 6 bases from J, the junction kept 11 bases outside the gene matches. CDR3 length: 15 amino acids. Germline V CDR1 and CDR2: SEHNR, FQNEAQ (reference sequence). This clone was seen a handful of times. This table comes from immunoSEQ multiplex PCR, and its TCRdb copy is limited to in-frame clones, with some not included. The table lists some 41,000 clones, about 90% of them singletons. J is TRBJ1-2 and V is TRBV7-9; 8 bases are shared with TRBD1. The sequencing used CD4+ T cells from peripheral blood mononuclear cells, collected in the third trimester of pregnancy. This TCR was sampled from a female donor in good health, enrolled as a control in a pregnancy study. The CDR3 protein is CASSLGWTGSDGYTF. In DNA, the CDR3 is TGTGCCAGCAGCCTAGGGTGGACAGGGTCAGATGGCTACACCTTC.